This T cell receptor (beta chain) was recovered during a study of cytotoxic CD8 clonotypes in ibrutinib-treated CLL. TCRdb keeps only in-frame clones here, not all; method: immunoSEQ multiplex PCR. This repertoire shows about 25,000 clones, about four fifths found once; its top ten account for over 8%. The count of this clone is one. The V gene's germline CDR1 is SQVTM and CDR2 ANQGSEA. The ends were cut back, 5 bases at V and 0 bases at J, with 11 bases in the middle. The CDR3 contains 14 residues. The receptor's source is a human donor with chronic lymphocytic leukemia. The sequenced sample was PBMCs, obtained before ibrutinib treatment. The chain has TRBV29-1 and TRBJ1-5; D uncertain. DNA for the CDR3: TGCAGCGTTACTTTTGGGAATAGCAATCAGCCCCAGCATTTT. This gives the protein CSVTFGNSNQPQHF.